These 28 T cell receptor beta chains came from one sample sequenced in a study of T cells in localized non-small cell lung cancer. The method was immunoSEQ multiplex PCR; TCRdb's version includes in-frame clones alone and lacks a portion of them. Of tens of thousands of clones listed, 90% to 95% are singletons. The sequenced sample was peripheral blood, obtained before any cancer treatment. These receptors originate from a woman aged 35-75 years with stage I lung adenocarcinoma.

DNA of the CDR3: TGCGCCAGCAGTGAGTCTCCCGGACTAGCGGGGCCGGAGACCCAGTACTTC. Amino acid sequence: CASSESPGLAGPETQYF. This chain connects TRBV10-2 to TRBJ2-5, with 12 nucleotides matching TRBD2. The ends lost 0 bases at V and 5 bases at J; junction bases unmatched: 7. The CDR3 totals 17 residues. Germline CDR1 and CDR2: WSHSY and SAAADI.

V gene TRBV19 combines with J gene TRBJ2-2; TRBD1 agrees at 8 bases. The CDR3 is 14 amino acids. Germline V lookup: CDR1 LNHDA, CDR2 SQIVND (reference sequence). V lost 8 bases to trimming and J lost 0 bases; unmatched junction nucleotides: 2. CDR3 in DNA: TGTGCCAGTTCGGGACAGGCGAACACCGGGGAGCTGTTTTTT. It encodes CASSGQANTGELFF.

The chain couples TRBV5-1 to TRBJ1-6; 7 nucleotides match TRBD1. Germline V CDR1 and CDR2: SGHRS, YFSETQ. The J segment lost 7 bases and the V segment lost 0 bases, leaving 7 bases of the junction unmatched. CDR3 length equals 16 residues. CDR3 residues: CASSLGGDSPNSPLHF. The CDR3 coding sequence is TGCGCCAGCAGCTTGGGGGGGGACAGCCCAAATTCACCCCTCCACTTT.

The chain recombines TRBV7-3 with TRBJ2-7; perhaps TRBD2 as D (6 bases). The CDR3 runs to 16 residues. Per the germline V gene, CDR1 is SGHTA and CDR2 is FQGTGA. With 5 bases removed from V and 3 bases from J, the gap between germline ends came to 20 bases. This CDR3 is CASSPGFGQGGYEQYF. The CDR3 bases are TGTGCCAGCAGCCCGGGCTTTGGGCAGGGAGGCTACGAGCAGTACTTC. Full variable domain (missing parts from reference TRBV7-3 and TRBJ2-7): GAGVSQTPSNKVTEKGKYVELRCDPISGHTALYWYRQSLGQGPEFLIYFQGTGAADDSGLPNDRFFAVRPEGSVSTLKIQRTERGDSAVYLCASSPGFGQGGYEQYFGPGTRLTVT.

The chain couples TRBV15 to TRBJ2-5, with TRBD1 as a possible D gene (6 bases). CDR1 is LNHNV, CDR2 YYDKDF, per germline (reference sequence). This CDR3 is 17 amino acids long. Trimming pared 1 base from V and 5 bases from J, leaving 20 bases between. The CDR3 loop is CATSRVLSQTGWETQYF. DNA for the CDR3: TGTGCCACCAGCAGAGTACTGTCGCAAACAGGGTGGGAGACCCAGTACTTC.

CDR3: CASRLSGGAETQYF. The CDR3 DNA reads as TGTGCCAGCAGACTTAGCGGGGGGGCCGAGACCCAGTACTTC. The chain recombines TRBV28 with TRBJ2-5; TRBD2 matches 11 bases. Germline-derived CDR1 and CDR2 are MDHEN and SYDVKM. The CDR3 has 14 residues. J was trimmed by 5 bases and V by 6 bases; bases with no gene match: 5.

The chain is built from TRBV6-6 and TRBJ2-1; D is unresolved. Trimming shortened V by 5 bases and J by 3 bases, and 14 bases separated the two germline ends. Germline CDR1 reads MNHNY; CDR2 reads SVGAGI (reference sequence). The CDR3 length is 15 residues. CDR3 bases: TGTGCCAGCAGTCGATCGAGTTCGTACTACAATGAGCAGTTCTTC. Residues: CASSRSSSYYNEQFF.

As regards this clone: Its ends do not fully match the called genes, so a read error is possible. The chain recombines TRBV7-8 with TRBJ2-5, with unresolved D. CDR3 length equals 11 residues. Germline V lookup: CDR1 SGHVS, CDR2 FQNEAQ. This CDR3 reads CASSLNDFWNF. In DNA, the CDR3 is TGTGCCAGCAGCTTGAACGACTTTTGGAACTTC. The variable domain in full, completed from reference TRBV7-8 and TRBJ2-5, reads GAGVSQSPRYKVAKRGQDVALRCDPISGHVSLFWYQQALGQGPEFLTYFQNEAQLDKSGLPSDRFFAERPEGSVSTLKIQRTQQEDSAVYLCASSLNDFWNFGPGTRLLVL.

The V and J genes are TRBV23-1 and TRBJ1-1, with a tentative D call TRBD1 (6 bases). TRBV23-1 is filed as an ORF, its function uncertain. Trimming left V 7 bases short and J 4 bases short, with 19 bases between. The CDR3 is 15 residues long. CDR3: CASKKLTGLGTEAFF. CDR3 DNA: TGCGCCAGCAAAAAGCTCACAGGGCTGGGCACTGAAGCTTTCTTT.

J is TRBJ2-1 and V is TRBV5-1; a weak D match, TRBD1 (6 bases). Germline V gene data show CDR1 as SGHRS and CDR2 as YFSETQ. This CDR3 has 16 amino acids. V was pared by 0 bases and J by 4 bases, with 14 bases between. CDR3 sequence: CASSLVGTQNYNEQFF. CDR3 nucleotide sequence: TGCGCCAGCAGCTTGGTAGGGACACAGAATTACAATGAGCAGTTCTTC. Drawing the rest from reference TRBV5-1 and TRBJ2-1, the complete variable domain is KAGVTQTPRYLIKTRGQQVTLSCSPISGHRSVSWYQQTPGQGLQFLFEYFSETQRNKGNFPGRFSGRQFSNSRSEMNVSTLELGDSALYLCASSLVGTQNYNEQFFGPGTRLTVL.

The rearrangement links TRBV7-9 to TRBJ1-1; possibly TRBD1 for D (6 bases). CDR3 length equals 17 residues. Deletions cut 5 bases from V and 8 bases from J, with 27 bases between. In germline, CDR1 is SEHNR, CDR2 FQNEAQ (reference sequence). The CDR3 nucleotides are TGTGCCAGCAGCCTATCTACAGGGCTAGGGGCTGTGTCGGAAGCTTTCTTT. Its protein is CASSLSTGLGAVSEAFF. Complete variable domain (other parts from reference TRBV7-9 and TRBJ1-1): DTGVSQNPRHKITKRGQNVTFRCDPISEHNRLYWYRQTLGQGPEFLTYFQNEAQLEKSRLLSDRFSAERPKGSFSTLEIQRTEQGDSAMYLCASSLSTGLGAVSEAFFGQGTRLTVV.

The V call is TRBV5-1, the J call TRBJ1-2; the D gene is possibly TRBD1 (5 bases). This CDR3 contains 13 residues. V was cut by 0 bases and J by 4 bases, with 7 bases left in between. Germline V CDR1 and CDR2: SGHRS, YFSETQ. The CDR3 DNA follows: TGCGCCAGCAGCTTGGGCGGGACCTATGGCTACACCTTC. It specifies CASSLGGTYGYTF.

V and J are TRBV7-9 and TRBJ1-4, with D uncertain. The V end lost 1 base, the J end lost 8 bases, and 20 bases lay between the germline ends. The CDR3 loop spans 17 amino acids. Germline loops: CDR1 SEHNR, CDR2 FQNEAQ (reference sequence). The CDR3 DNA reads TGTGCCAGCAGCTTAGTAGCGAGCGCAGGTCAGAGAGAAAAACTGTTTTTT. Its translation: CASSLVASAGQREKLFF.

Concerning this clone itself: One junction end does not reproduce the germline sequence, and a read error may be involved. The rearrangement joins TRBV7-9 to TRBJ1-1, with 7 bases fitting TRBD1. The CDR3 is 14 amino acids. Germline CDR1 and CDR2: SEHNR and FQNEAQ (reference sequence). The CDR3 nucleotides read TGTGCCAACAGCTTAAGAGGGGGCGTGACTGAAGCTTTCTTT. It translates to CANSLRGGVTEAFF.

The V and J genes are TRBV7-9 and TRBJ1-3; possible D gene TRBD1, 5 bases. From germline, CDR1 is SEHNR and CDR2 FQNEAQ (reference sequence). Trimming removed 0 bases from V and 4 bases from J, with 16 bases in between. The CDR3 loop spans 17 amino acids. The CDR3 reads CASSLARRDRAGNTIYF. CDR3 sequence (DNA): TGTGCCAGCAGCTTAGCGAGGAGGGACCGAGCGGGAAACACCATATATTTT.

V gene TRBV11-2 combines with J gene TRBJ2-5, with D uncertain. The CDR3 runs 11 residues. Per germline, CDR1 SGHAT and CDR2 FQNNGV. V was trimmed by 5 bases and J by 4 bases, leaving 5 bases between them. CDR3 sequence (DNA): TGTGCCAGCAGCATGAGAGAGACCCAGTACTTC. It is translated as CASSMRETQYF. The full variable domain, completed using reference TRBV11-2 and TRBJ2-5, is EAGVAQSPRYKIIEKRQSVAFWCNPISGHATLYWYQQILGQGPKLLIQFQNNGVVDDSQLPKDRFSAERLKGVDSTLKIQPAKLEDSAVYLCASSMRETQYFGPGTRLLVL.

The chain couples TRBV5-8 to TRBJ2-4; tentatively, D is TRBD1 (6 bases). Trimming removed 4 bases from V and 1 base from J, with 15 bases in between. This CDR3 comprises 16 residues. In germline, CDR1 is SGHTS, CDR2 YDEGEE. This chain's CDR3 is CASSPGQSGAKNIQYF. The CDR3 DNA is TGTGCCAGCAGCCCCGGACAGAGTGGGGCCAAAAACATTCAGTACTTC.

The rearrangement joins TRBV5-1 to TRBJ1-5, with a possible D match to TRBD1 (5 bases). CDR1 SGHRS and CDR2 YFSETQ come from the germline V gene. This CDR3 is 16 amino acids long. V lost 4 bases, J lost 2 bases, and 16 bases lay in between. Here the CDR3 reads CASSPMGVTGNQPQHF. DNA for the CDR3: TGCGCCAGCAGCCCGATGGGGGTGACAGGCAATCAGCCCCAGCATTTT.

The rearrangement uses TRBV15 and TRBJ2-5; 9 positions match TRBD2. The ends lost 3 bases at V and 7 bases at J; junction bases unmatched: 12. Germline CDR1 reads LNHNV; CDR2 reads YYDKDF (reference sequence). This CDR3 is 16 amino acids long. CDR3 region: CATSSPRVAGGPTQYF. CDR3 in DNA: TGTGCCACCAGCAGCCCCAGGGTGGCGGGAGGGCCGACCCAGTACTTC.

The chain joins TRBV19 to TRBJ2-7; 10 bases align to TRBD2. The ends lost 5 bases at V and 6 bases at J; junction bases unmatched: 13. CDR1 is LNHDA and CDR2 is SQIVND in the germline V gene (reference sequence). CDR3 length: 16 residues. CDR3 DNA sequence: TGTGCCAGTAGTTTTAGTATAGGAGCGGGGGGGCCCGAGCAGTACTTC. Its translation is CASSFSIGAGGPEQYF.

V usage is TRBV6-5 and J usage is TRBJ1-3; D is unresolved. This CDR3 has 14 residues. V lost 6 bases and J 0 bases, leaving 9 bases between the germline ends. Per germline, CDR1 MNHEY and CDR2 SVGAGI. CDR3 sequence reads: CASRPTYSGNTIYF. The CDR3 nucleotides read TGTGCCAGCAGACCAACATACTCTGGAAACACCATATATTTT.

This chain uses TRBV7-2 with TRBJ1-5, with D unclear. The CDR3 has 15 amino acids. Trimming took 2 bases from V and 2 from J, leaving 10 bases between them. CDR1 SGHTA and CDR2 FQGNSA come from the germline V gene. The CDR3 bases are TGTGCCAGCAGCTTACTTGGAGAAGGCAATCAGCCCCAGCATTTT. Protein: CASSLLGEGNQPQHF. The whole variable domain, remainder taken from reference TRBV7-2 and TRBJ1-5, is GAGVSQSPSNKVTEKGKDVELRCDPISGHTALYWYRQSLGQGLEFLIYFQGNSAPDKSGLPSDRFSAERTGGSVSTLTIQRTQQEDSAVYLCASSLLGEGNQPQHFGDGTRLSIL.

The rearrangement joins TRBV19 to TRBJ2-6; no definite D call. Germline V gene data show CDR1 as LNHDA and CDR2 as SQIVND (reference sequence). V shed 8 bases and J shed 0 bases, with 14 bases lying between them. The CDR3 runs to 16 residues. In DNA, the CDR3 is TGTGCCAGTTCCCCGCCCCCAGACTCTGGGGCCAACGTCCTGACTTTC. Encoded protein: CASSPPPDSGANVLTF.

The chain uses TRBV5-4 and TRBJ1-1; 7 nucleotides align to TRBD1. The CDR3 has 14 residues. Trimming took 4 bases from V and 2 from J; bases not matched to a gene: 5. Germline V lookup: CDR1 SGHNT, CDR2 YYREEE (reference sequence). In DNA form, the CDR3 reads TGTGCCAGCAGCCCCAGACAGGGTAACACTGAAGCTTTCTTT. Residues: CASSPRQGNTEAFF. The full variable domain, completed using reference TRBV5-4 and TRBJ1-1, is ETGVTQSPTHLIKTRGQQVTLRCSSQSGHNTVSWYQQALGQGPQFIFQYYREEENGRGNFPPRFSGLQFPNYSSELNVNALELDDSALYLCASSPRQGNTEAFFGQGTRLTVV.

This clone was seen just once. The genes are TRBV7-2 and TRBJ2-5, with D possibly being TRBD2 (5 bases). CDR1 SGHTA and CDR2 FQGNSA come from the germline V gene. This CDR3 has 13 amino acids. The germline V and J ends were trimmed by 4 bases and 4 bases, with 10 bases remaining between them. This CDR3 is CASSSQRAETQYF. CDR3 DNA: TGTGCCAGCAGCTCCCAGAGGGCAGAGACCCAGTACTTC.

The rearrangement uses TRBV13 and TRBJ2-3; 10 bases are shared with TRBD2. The CDR3 length is 18 residues. V trimming: 2 bases; J trimming: 0 bases; junction bases outside the gene matches: 8. Germline V gives CDR1 PRHDT, CDR2 FYEKMQ (reference sequence). DNA of the CDR3: TGTGCCAGCAGCTTAAGGTCCGTACTAGCGGGAAGCACAGATACGCAGTATTTT. It yields the protein CASSLRSVLAGSTDTQYF.

The chain combines TRBV7-8 with TRBJ1-3; D unclear. The V end lost 4 bases, the J end lost 3 bases, and 10 bases lay between the germline ends. Germline CDR1 reads SGHVS; CDR2 reads FQNEAQ. The CDR3 totals 14 residues. DNA for the CDR3: TGTGCCAGCAGCTCCGGAGTGGGTGGAAACACCATATATTTT. This translates into CASSSGVGGNTIYF.

The chain links TRBV20-1 to TRBJ1-3; no clear D gene. Germline CDR1 and CDR2: DFQATT and SNEGSKA (reference sequence). The CDR3 is made up of 11 amino acids. V was trimmed by 7 bases and J by 0 bases, leaving 4 bases between them. The CDR3 sequence: CSGSSGNTIYF. The CDR3 DNA sequence: TGCAGTGGGAGCTCTGGAAACACCATATATTTT.